This T cell receptor beta chain was retrieved from a study of control samples from healthy donors and cancer patients. Sequencing used immunoSEQ multiplex PCR; TCRdb keeps in-frame clones, though not all of them. The table lists approximately 150,000 clones, around 88% of them singletons. Trimming cost V 0 bases and J 5 bases, with 11 bases left between them. Germline lookup yields CDR1 SGHRS and CDR2 YFSETQ. This CDR3 has 14 amino acids. The chain carries TRBV5-1 and TRBJ2-5; no firm D call. What was sequenced was blood. This sequence originates from a man between 18 and 35 years old in good health. CDR3: CASSLASGVETQYF. DNA of the CDR3: TGCGCCAGCAGCTTGGCCTCAGGAGTGGAGACCCAGTACTTC.